The clone carrying this T cell receptor beta chain has at least ten counts. What it binds is not known. Germline V gives CDR1 MDHEN, CDR2 SYDVKM. The CDR3 totals 15 residues. Unmatched junction bases numbered 5, after V lost 2 bases and J lost 7 bases. These data belong to a study of T cell repertoires in cytomegalovirus infection. Broader study findings: Identification of carriers of CMV plus the relevant HLA was performed using cumulative public TCR beta family frequency.

TCRdb recomputed calls from the reads with MiXCR, one row per CDR3 protein. Found here are about 210,000 distinct CDR3 sequences, approximately 7% of them singletons; the top ten hold around 6.5%. What was sequenced was PBMCs. The receptor was derived from a human donor in good health (CMV status not recorded). Some clones in this sample may be carry-over from other donors' samples. J is TRBJ2-1 and V is TRBV28, with TRBD1 matching over 10 bases. The CDR3 sequence is CASSLRTGGRNEQFF. The DNA of the CDR3 is TGTGCCAGCAGTTTAAGGACAGGGGGTCGGAATGAGCAGTTCTTC.